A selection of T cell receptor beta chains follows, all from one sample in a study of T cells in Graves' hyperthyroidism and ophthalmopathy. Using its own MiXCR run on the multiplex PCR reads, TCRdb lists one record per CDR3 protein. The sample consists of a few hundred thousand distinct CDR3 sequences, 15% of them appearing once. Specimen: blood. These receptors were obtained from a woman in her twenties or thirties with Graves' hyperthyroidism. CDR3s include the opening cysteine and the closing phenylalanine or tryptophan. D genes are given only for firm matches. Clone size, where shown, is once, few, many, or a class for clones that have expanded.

CDR3: CASSFLLGDEQFF
DNA: TGTGCCAGCAGTTTCCTACTAGGCGATGAGCAGTTCTTC
D: .
size: many
J: TRBJ2-1
V: TRBV28

CDR3: CASTHRGNNYGYTF
DNA: TGTGCCAGTACCCACAGGGGGAACAACTATGGCTACACCTTC
D: TRBD1
size: few
J: TRBJ1-2
V: TRBV19

CDR3: CATSDAGYQETQYF
DNA: TGTGCCACCAGTGATGCAGGCTATCAAGAGACCCAGTACTTC
D: .
size: .
J: TRBJ2-5
V: TRBV24-1

CDR3: CSALDRVGSYEQYF
DNA: TGCAGTGCTTTGGACAGGGTTGGTTCCTACGAGCAGTACTTC
D: TRBD1
size: many
J: TRBJ2-7
V: TRBV20-1

CDR3: CSARVTSGEISYEQYF
DNA: TGCAGTGCTAGAGTGACTAGCGGGGAAATTTCCTACGAGCAGTACTTC
D: TRBD2
size: many
J: TRBJ2-7
V: TRBV20-1

CDR3: CASSDQDGSYRDEQYF
DNA: TGTGCCAGCAGTGACCAGGACGGGAGCTATCGTGACGAGCAGTACTTC
D: .
size: many
J: TRBJ2-7
V: TRBV2

CDR3: CAISEDSSTYNEQFF
DNA: TGTGCCATCAGTGAAGACAGTTCCACCTACAATGAGCAGTTCTTC
D: .
size: .
J: TRBJ2-1
V: TRBV10-3

CDR3: CASSVKDAGTPYEQYF
DNA: TGCGCCAGCAGCGTAAAAGATGCCGGGACACCTTACGAGCAGTACTTC
D: .
size: few
J: TRBJ2-7
V: TRBV5-1

CDR3: CASSPSGLSSYEQYF
DNA: TGTGCCAGCAGTCCCTCCGGGCTCAGCTCCTACGAGCAGTACTTC
D: .
size: many
J: TRBJ2-7
V: TRBV6-1

CDR3: CASSLVSGSFSYEQYF
DNA: TGCGCCAGCAGCTTGGTCTCGGGCAGCTTCTCTTACGAGCAGTACTTC
D: .
size: many
J: TRBJ2-7
V: TRBV5-1

CDR3: CASSKGRNNEQFF
DNA: TGTGCCAGTAGTAAGGGCAGAAACAATGAGCAGTTCTTC
D: .
size: .
J: TRBJ2-1
V: TRBV19

CDR3: CSAGLAGAGSYEQYF
DNA: TGCAGTGCCGGACTAGCGGGAGCTGGTTCCTACGAGCAGTACTTC
D: TRBD2
size: few
J: TRBJ2-7
V: TRBV20-1

CDR3: CASSLAWTSHNEQFF
DNA: TGTGCCAGCAGCTTAGCTTGGACTAGCCACAATGAGCAGTTCTTC
D: TRBD2
size: many
J: TRBJ2-1
V: TRBV7-9

CDR3: CASSIDLFSSNEQYF
DNA: TGTGCCAGTAGTATAGATCTTTTCTCCTCCAACGAGCAGTACTTC
D: .
size: few
J: TRBJ2-7
V: TRBV19

CDR3: CASSQDSGLAVYNEQFF
DNA: TGTGCCAGCAGCCAAGATTCGGGACTAGCGGTCTACAATGAGCAGTTCTTC
D: TRBD2
size: many
J: TRBJ2-1
V: TRBV3-1

CDR3: CAWGQGRKTNEKLFF
DNA: TGTGCCTGGGGACAGGGGAGGAAAACTAATGAAAAACTGTTTTTT
D: TRBD1
size: many
J: TRBJ1-4
V: TRBV30

CDR3: CASSLSSLGQGGQYF
DNA: TGTGCCAGCAGTTTATCGTCTTTGGGACAGGGGGGTCAGTACTTC
D: TRBD1
size: many
J: TRBJ2-4
V: TRBV28

CDR3: CASSYSTGNVGEKLFF
DNA: TGTGCCAGCAGTTACTCGACAGGGAATGTGGGTGAAAAACTGTTTTTT
D: TRBD1
size: .
J: TRBJ1-4
V: TRBV6-5

CDR3: CASSYPNPSREQYF
DNA: TGTGCCAGCAGTTACCCCAACCCCTCTAGGGAGCAGTACTTC
D: .
size: many
J: TRBJ2-7
V: TRBV6-2/TRBV6-3

CDR3: CASSLSLGTTDGYTF
DNA: TGTGCCAGCAGCTTGTCACTGGGGACGACGGATGGCTACACCTTC
D: .
size: .
J: TRBJ1-2
V: TRBV5-5

CDR3: CASRVASTDTQYF
DNA: TGTGCCAGCCGCGTGGCTAGCACAGATACGCAGTATTTT
D: .
size: .
J: TRBJ2-3
V: TRBV11-2

CDR3: CASSLPGELSYGYTF
DNA: TGTGCCAGCAGCTTGCCAGGGGAGTTAAGCTATGGCTACACCTTC
D: .
size: .
J: TRBJ1-2
V: TRBV5-4

CDR3: CASSLQLDRVYEQYF
DNA: TGTGCCAGCAGCCTTCAACTAGACCGGGTCTACGAGCAGTACTTC
D: .
size: .
J: TRBJ2-7
V: TRBV5-6

CDR3: CASSITGWEYGYTF
DNA: TGTGCCAGTAGTATTACAGGGTGGGAATATGGCTACACCTTC
D: .
size: few
J: TRBJ1-2
V: TRBV19

CDR3: CATSDLTSGSTYNEQFF
DNA: TGTGCCACCAGTGATTTGACAAGCGGGAGTACATACAATGAGCAGTTCTTC
D: TRBD2
size: .
J: TRBJ2-1
V: TRBV24-1

CDR3: CASSSDRQRRTEAFF
DNA: TGTGCCAGTAGTTCCGACCGTCAGAGGAGGACTGAAGCTTTCTTT
D: .
size: .
J: TRBJ1-1
V: TRBV19

CDR3: CASSQDPQMPQHF
DNA: TGCGCCAGCAGCCAAGACCCACAGATGCCCCAGCATTTT
D: .
size: few
J: TRBJ1-5
V: TRBV4-1

CDR3: CASSRPGGHSRAFF
DNA: TGTGCCAGCAGCCGTCCAGGGGGGCATAGCCGAGCTTTCTTT
D: TRBD1
size: .
J: TRBJ1-1
V: TRBV3-1

CDR3: CSAFDTNTGELFF
DNA: TGCAGTGCCTTCGACACAAACACCGGGGAGCTGTTTTTT
D: .
size: few
J: TRBJ2-2
V: TRBV20-1